The 17 T cell receptor beta chains below all came from one sample that was sequenced in a study of beta chain features in type 1 diabetes. Study observations and caveats: Among all four CD4+ subsets, Type 1 diabetes patients had TCRB CDR3s that were moderately but significantly shorter.

The antigens for these receptors are not known. Reverse transcription of all isolated RNA meant that expressed TCRB transcripts were sequenced. The method was immunoSEQ multiplex PCR; TCRdb's version includes in-frame clones alone and lacks a portion of them. The sample includes about 650,000 clones, around 12% of them seen just once. Sequencing was performed on naive CD4+ T cells from blood. The origin of the receptors is a man aged 25 to 40 with type 1 diabetes.

This clone was counted only a few times. At the DNA level, this CDR3 is encoded by other sequences in the same sample as well. The V and J genes are TRBV7-2 and TRBJ2-3; D is possibly TRBD1 (6 bases). The V end lost 2 bases, the J end lost 3 bases, and 12 bases lay between the germline ends. CDR1 and CDR2 from the germline V gene are SGHTA and FQGNSA. This CDR3 is 15 amino acids long. CDR3 amino acids: CASSLTGQGTDTQYF. DNA of the CDR3: TGTGCCAGCAGCTTAACTGGGCAGGGGACAGATACGCAGTATTTT.

This clone was detected only a few times. The same CDR3 also results from other DNA sequences found in this sample. The V and J genes are TRBV5-1 and TRBJ1-1; no clear D. Trimming cost V 0 bases and J 0 bases, with 6 bases left between them. Germline CDR1 is SGHRS and CDR2 is YFSETQ. The CDR3 is 14 residues long. The CDR3 region has the DNA TGCGCCAGCAGCTTGGATGGGCTGAACACTGAAGCTTTCTTT. This gives the protein CASSLDGLNTEAFF.

CDR3 sequence: CASSRRGASGNEQFF. As DNA, the CDR3 is TGCGCCAGCAGCCGTCGGGGCGCTTCTGGTAATGAGCAGTTCTTC. The chain links TRBV4-3 to TRBJ2-1; TRBD1 or TRBD2 may be the D gene (5 bases each). Trimming left V 4 bases short and J 7 bases short, with 17 bases between. CDR1 and CDR2 (germline): LGHNA, YSLEER. This CDR3 has 15 amino acids.

This clone showed up just a few times. The chain employs TRBV19 and TRBJ1-1, with a tentative D call TRBD1 (6 bases). V lost 7 bases and J lost 0, with 12 bases in between. The germline gives CDR1 LNHDA, CDR2 SQIVND (reference sequence). This CDR3 region has 14 residues. Here the CDR3 DNA reads TGTGCCAGTAAGAAGGGGGGGATGAACACTGAAGCTTTCTTT. Its translation is CASKKGGMNTEAFF.

There are a few counts of this clone. This chain joins TRBV7-9 and TRBJ1-2; tentative D call: TRBD1 (6 bases). The length of the CDR3 is 14 residues. V dropped 6 bases and J dropped 1 base, with 12 bases sitting between them. Germline assignment: CDR1 SEHNR and CDR2 FQNEAQ (reference sequence). The CDR3 nucleotides read TGTGCCAGCAGGGAAGGACAGCTTAACTATGGCTACACCTTC. Translating gives CASREGQLNYGYTF.

The chain carries TRBV5-1 and TRBJ2-1; D unclear. The ends were cut back, 4 bases at V and 2 bases at J, with 16 bases in the middle. This CDR3 is 16 amino acids long. From germline, CDR1 is SGHRS and CDR2 YFSETQ. CDR3 residues: CASSPPLVVPYNEQFF. The DNA for the CDR3 is TGCGCCAGCAGCCCCCCTTTGGTAGTTCCCTACAATGAGCAGTTCTTC.

This chain joins TRBV25-1 and TRBJ2-7; 7 bases line up with TRBD1. The V gene's germline CDR1 is MGHDK and CDR2 SYGVNS. The CDR3 sequence is 14 residues long. The trim removed 1 base at V and 13 bases at J, leaving 13 bases unmatched. The CDR3 DNA sequence: TGTGCCAGCAGTGAATTAGGAGGTATTGACAGGGCATACTTC. Translation: CASSELGGIDRAYF.

In its sample, this clone was seen a few times. The V gene is TRBV28, the J gene TRBJ2-1; TRBD2 agrees at 7 bases. Germline trimming cut 7 bases from V and 0 bases from J; bases unmatched to any gene: 9. The germline V gene has CDR1 MDHEN and CDR2 SYDVKM. CDR3 length: 16 amino acids. The CDR3 here is CASTPLGGSSYNEQFF. As DNA, the CDR3 is TGTGCCAGCACACCGCTTGGCGGGAGCTCCTACAATGAGCAGTTCTTC.

The chain is built from TRBV20-1 and TRBJ2-3; D call uncertain. Germline V gene data show CDR1 as DFQATT and CDR2 as SNEGSKA (reference sequence). The CDR3 loop spans 11 amino acids. V lost 5 bases and J 6 bases, leaving 9 bases between the germline ends. CDR3 protein: CSAFTPDTQYF. The CDR3 DNA reads as TGCAGTGCTTTTACCCCCGATACGCAGTATTTT.

This clone was recorded a few times. This chain connects TRBV4-1 to TRBJ2-5, with D possibly being TRBD1 (5 bases). CDR3 size: 16 residues. CDR1 is MGHRA and CDR2 is YSYEKL in the germline V gene. V lost 3 bases and J lost 5, with 19 bases in between. The CDR3 nucleotides are TGCGCCAGCAGCCACCTTGGCAGGGAACCAAGGGAGACCCAGTACTTC. Translation gives CASSHLGREPRETQYF.

This clone was observed a handful of times. The gene calls are TRBV9 and TRBJ2-3; D perhaps matches TRBD2 (6 bases). Germline CDR1 reads SGDLS; CDR2 reads YYNGEE. This CDR3 has 15 residues. Deletions cut 0 bases from V and 2 bases from J, with 10 bases between. The CDR3 region has the DNA TGTGCCAGCAGCGTAGCGGGGGATCCCACAGATACGCAGTATTTT. Translating it yields CASSVAGDPTDTQYF. Combining the CDR3 with reference TRBV9 and TRBJ2-3 gives the whole variable domain DSGVTQTPKHLITATGQRVTLRCSPRSGDLSVYWYQQSLDQGLQFLIQYYNGEERAKGNILERFSAQQFPDLHSELNLSSLELGDSALYFCASSVAGDPTDTQYFGPGTRLTVL.

The chain has TRBV25-1 and TRBJ1-6; 9 bases fit TRBD1. The CDR3 is 14 residues long. V shed 6 bases and J 10 bases; nucleotides not matched to a gene: 7. The V gene's germline CDR1 is MGHDK and CDR2 SYGVNS. CDR3 region: CASRPGTGNSPLHF. The CDR3 DNA sequence: TGTGCCAGCAGACCCGGGACAGGGAACTCACCCCTCCACTTT.

This clone was seen a handful of times. V and J are TRBV9 and TRBJ2-7; D is unclear. Germline V CDR1 and CDR2: SGDLS, YYNGEE. The CDR3 contains 12 residues. The germline V and J ends were trimmed by 4 bases and 0 bases, with 5 bases remaining between them. CDR3 bases: TGTGCCAGCAGCCCCCGCTCCTACGAGCAGTACTTC. Protein: CASSPRSYEQYF.

The rearrangement joins TRBV11-3 to TRBJ2-2, with TRBD1 matching over 7 bases. V lost 1 base and J lost 1; bases outside the gene matches: 0. There are 15 residues in the CDR3. The germline gives CDR1 SGHNT, CDR2 YENEEA. CDR3 in DNA: TGTGCCAGCAGCTTAGGGACAGGGAACACCGGGGAGCTGTTTTTT. It encodes CASSLGTGNTGELFF.

The chain combines TRBV6-1 with TRBJ1-4, with D unresolved. The CDR3 loop spans 13 amino acids. From germline, CDR1 is MNHNS and CDR2 SASEGT. Deletions cut 10 bases from V and 2 bases from J, with 11 bases between. The CDR3 reads CAITSGTNEKLFF. The CDR3 nucleotides read TGTGCCATCACCAGCGGGACTAATGAAAAACTGTTTTTT.

The chain carries TRBV4-2 and TRBJ1-5, with TRBD1 matching 9 bases. J was trimmed by 3 bases and V by 1 base; bases with no gene match: 7. Germline assignment: CDR1 LGHNA and CDR2 YNFKEQ. This CDR3 contains 17 residues. CDR3 amino acids: CASSQGPGQGINQPQHF. CDR3 coding DNA: TGTGCCAGCAGCCAAGGACCGGGACAGGGAATCAATCAGCCCCAGCATTTT.

V usage is TRBV7-9 and J usage is TRBJ2-5; TRBD1 aligns across 7 bases. The ends lost 4 bases at V and 0 bases at J; junction bases unmatched: 2. This CDR3 is 14 amino acids long. Per the germline V gene, CDR1 is SEHNR and CDR2 is FQNEAQ (reference sequence). For the CDR3, the DNA is TGTGCCAGCAGCTGGGGACAGAACCAAGAGACCCAGTACTTC. This gives the protein CASSWGQNQETQYF.